This TCR beta chain is drawn from a study of shared clonotypes between healthy human individuals. The CDR3 spans 14 residues. V dropped 6 bases and J dropped 2; count of bases not matched to a gene: 3. CDR1 is MDHEN, CDR2 SYDVKM, per germline. Repertoires were generated with immunoSEQ multiplex PCR, while TCRdb's copy carries only in-frame clones and drops some. Of some 500,000 clones in the sample, almost 97% are singletons; the top ten hold under 0.06%. This clonotype originated in a young woman in good health. The gene calls are TRBV28 and TRBJ1-3; 8 bases are a match to TRBD1. Material for sequencing was naive CD4+ T cells sorted from blood. Indicated subset: CD45RA+ positively selected. The CDR3 sequence is CASRPTGAGNTIYF. The CDR3 DNA is TGTGCCAGCAGGCCGACAGGGGCTGGAAACACCATATATTTT.